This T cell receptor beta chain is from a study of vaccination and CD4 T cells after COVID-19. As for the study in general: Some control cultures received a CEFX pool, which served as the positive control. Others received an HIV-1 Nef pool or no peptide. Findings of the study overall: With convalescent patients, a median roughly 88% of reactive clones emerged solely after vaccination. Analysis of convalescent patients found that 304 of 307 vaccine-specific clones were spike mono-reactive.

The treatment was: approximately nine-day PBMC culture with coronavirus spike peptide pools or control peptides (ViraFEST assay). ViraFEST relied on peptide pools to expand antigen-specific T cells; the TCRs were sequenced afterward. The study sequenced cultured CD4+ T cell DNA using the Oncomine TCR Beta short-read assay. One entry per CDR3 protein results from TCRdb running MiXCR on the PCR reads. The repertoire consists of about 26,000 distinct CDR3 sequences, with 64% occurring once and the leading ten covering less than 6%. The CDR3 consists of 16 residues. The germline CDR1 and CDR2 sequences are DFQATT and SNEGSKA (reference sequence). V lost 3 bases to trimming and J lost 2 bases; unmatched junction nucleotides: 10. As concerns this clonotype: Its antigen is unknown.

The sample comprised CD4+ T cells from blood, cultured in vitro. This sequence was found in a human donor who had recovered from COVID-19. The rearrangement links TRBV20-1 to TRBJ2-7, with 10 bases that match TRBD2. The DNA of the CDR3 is TGCAGTGCTAGCGGTGCCACTAGCGGGATCGCCTACGAGCAGTACTTC. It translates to CSASGATSGIAYEQYF.